The rows below give T cell receptor beta chains drawn from one sample of a study of cytomegalovirus exposure and HLA in healthy donors. Profiled with immunoSEQ multiplex PCR; TCRdb holds only in-frame clones, not every one. The table has about 150,000 clones, about 94% seen once. Sequencing used PBMCs. These receptors all come from a man aged 18 to 29 in good health and CMV-seropositive. CDR3s include the opening cysteine and the closing phenylalanine or tryptophan. The D gene is left open where the match is weak. Expanded clones are given a class, and other clones once, few, many or no size at all.

d_gene: TRBD1; j_gene: TRBJ1-2; v_gene: TRBV6-1; abundance: .; CDR3nt: TGTGCCAGCAGAGATACAGGGGGCGAAAGTGGCTACACCTTC; CDR3aa: CASRDTGGESGYTF
d_gene: .; j_gene: TRBJ2-5; v_gene: TRBV5-1; abundance: .; CDR3nt: TGCGCCAGCAGCTTGGCCGGGGGACAAGAGACCCAGTACTTC; CDR3aa: CASSLAGGQETQYF
d_gene: .; j_gene: TRBJ2-7; v_gene: TRBV7-9; abundance: .; CDR3nt: TGTGCCAGCAGCTTAAGTAGCGGCTACGAGCAGTACTTC; CDR3aa: CASSLSSGYEQYF
d_gene: .; j_gene: TRBJ1-1; v_gene: TRBV5-6; abundance: .; CDR3nt: TGTGCCAGCAGCTCCGGGGTTGAAGCTTTCTTT; CDR3aa: CASSSGVEAFF
d_gene: TRBD2; j_gene: TRBJ2-5; v_gene: TRBV7-3; abundance: once; CDR3nt: TGTGCCAGCAGCCCCTCCAGCGGGGCCTTCCAAGAGACCCAGTACTTC; CDR3aa: CASSPSSGAFQETQYF
d_gene: .; j_gene: TRBJ2-1; v_gene: TRBV9; abundance: .; CDR3nt: TGTGCCAGCAGCACCCCCGGGCTGAGGGGGGAGGGTCCCTACAATGAGCAGTTCTTC; CDR3aa: CASSTPGLRGEGPYNEQFF
d_gene: TRBD2; j_gene: TRBJ2-1; v_gene: TRBV2; abundance: .; CDR3nt: TGTGCCAGCAGTGAAGACGCTAGCGGCTCCTACAATGAGCAGTTCTTC; CDR3aa: CASSEDASGSYNEQFF
d_gene: .; j_gene: TRBJ2-3; v_gene: TRBV5-1; abundance: .; CDR3nt: TGCGCCAGCAGCTTGGCCCCCACTACAAGAGCAGATACGCAGTATTTT; CDR3aa: CASSLAPTTRADTQYF
d_gene: .; j_gene: TRBJ1-4; v_gene: TRBV5-1; abundance: .; CDR3nt: TGCGCCAGCAGCTTTCGCGGCGGGTCCGGTGAAAAACTGTTTTTT; CDR3aa: CASSFRGGSGEKLFF
d_gene: .; j_gene: TRBJ2-2; v_gene: TRBV9; abundance: few; CDR3nt: TGTGCCAGCAGCGTAGCAGGGAACACCGGGGAGCTGTTTTTT; CDR3aa: CASSVAGNTGELFF
d_gene: TRBD2; j_gene: TRBJ2-7; v_gene: TRBV28; abundance: .; CDR3nt: TGTGCCAGCAGTTTGGGACTAGCGGGAGTCTACGAGCAGTACTTC; CDR3aa: CASSLGLAGVYEQYF
d_gene: TRBD1; j_gene: TRBJ2-7; v_gene: TRBV6-5; abundance: .; CDR3nt: TGTGCCAGCGGGGGGACAGGGCGCTACGAGCAGTACTTC; CDR3aa: CASGGTGRYEQYF
d_gene: TRBD2; j_gene: TRBJ2-7; v_gene: TRBV2; abundance: .; CDR3nt: TGTGCCAGGGGCTTCGGGGGGAGTGGAAACGAGCAGTACTTC; CDR3aa: CARGFGGSGNEQYF
d_gene: .; j_gene: TRBJ2-1; v_gene: TRBV2; abundance: .; CDR3nt: TGTGCCAGCAGTGCCAACAATGAGCAGTTCTTC; CDR3aa: CASSANNEQFF
d_gene: .; j_gene: TRBJ2-7; v_gene: TRBV4-1; abundance: .; CDR3nt: TGCGCCAGCAGCCAAACAGGCTACGAGCAGTACTTC; CDR3aa: CASSQTGYEQYF
d_gene: .; j_gene: TRBJ2-5; v_gene: TRBV6-1; abundance: .; CDR3nt: TGTGCCAGCAGTTTGAGGGAGGAGACCCAGTACTTC; CDR3aa: CASSLREETQYF
d_gene: .; j_gene: TRBJ2-7; v_gene: TRBV29-1; abundance: .; CDR3nt: TGCAGCGTTGAAGGTTGGGACACCGGTAATGATTACGAGCAGTACTTC; CDR3aa: CSVEGWDTGNDYEQYF
d_gene: .; j_gene: TRBJ2-7; v_gene: TRBV5-6; abundance: .; CDR3nt: TGTGCCAGCAGCTCTGGACAGAGCTCCTACGAGCAGTACTTC; CDR3aa: CASSSGQSSYEQYF
d_gene: TRBD1; j_gene: TRBJ2-7; v_gene: TRBV27; abundance: .; CDR3nt: TGTGCCAGCAGTTTATACTCCGACAGGGACCACGAGCAGTACTTC; CDR3aa: CASSLYSDRDHEQYF
d_gene: .; j_gene: TRBJ1-1; v_gene: TRBV7-8; abundance: .; CDR3nt: TGTGCCAGCAGCTTAGCGGCCCTTTTTCTCACTGAAGCTTTCTTT; CDR3aa: CASSLAALFLTEAFF
d_gene: TRBD1; j_gene: TRBJ1-4; v_gene: TRBV28; abundance: few; CDR3nt: TGTGCCAGCAGTGATGCGGGACAGCCTAATGAAAAACTGTTTTTT; CDR3aa: CASSDAGQPNEKLFF
d_gene: TRBD2; j_gene: TRBJ2-2; v_gene: TRBV5-6; abundance: .; CDR3nt: TGTGCCAGCAGCTTGAGCGGGAGTATTCACACCGGGGAGCTGTTTTTT; CDR3aa: CASSLSGSIHTGELFF
d_gene: TRBD1; j_gene: TRBJ2-3; v_gene: TRBV29-1; abundance: .; CDR3nt: TGCAGCGTTGGGGGGACAGGGTCTAGCACAGATACGCAGTATTTT; CDR3aa: CSVGGTGSSTDTQYF
d_gene: TRBD1; j_gene: TRBJ2-5; v_gene: TRBV19; abundance: .; CDR3nt: TGTGCCAGTAGCCTTAACAGGGGCCAAGAGACCCAGTACTTC; CDR3aa: CASSLNRGQETQYF
d_gene: .; j_gene: TRBJ2-7; v_gene: TRBV4-2; abundance: once; CDR3nt: TGTGCCAGCAGCCATTTAACCCGGCGGGCCTCCTACGAGCAGTACTTC; CDR3aa: CASSHLTRRASYEQYF
d_gene: .; j_gene: TRBJ1-1; v_gene: TRBV2; abundance: once; CDR3nt: TGTGCCAGCAACATGAACACTGAAGCTTTCTTT; CDR3aa: CASNMNTEAFF
d_gene: .; j_gene: TRBJ2-2; v_gene: TRBV5-4; abundance: .; CDR3nt: TGTGCCAGCAGCTCCCAGGTGGGGGCTAACACCGGGGAGCTGTTTTTT; CDR3aa: CASSSQVGANTGELFF
d_gene: TRBD1; j_gene: TRBJ1-1; v_gene: TRBV14; abundance: .; CDR3nt: TGTGCCAGCAGCCAAGTCGGCGGGACAGGGTTTCCCACTGAAGCTTTCTTT; CDR3aa: CASSQVGGTGFPTEAFF
d_gene: TRBD1; j_gene: TRBJ2-7; v_gene: TRBV7-2; abundance: .; CDR3nt: TGTGCCAGCAGCTTAAGTCGGGACAGGGGGTCGAAGGGGCAGTACTTC; CDR3aa: CASSLSRDRGSKGQYF
d_gene: .; j_gene: TRBJ2-3; v_gene: TRBV18; abundance: .; CDR3nt: TGTGCCAGCTCACCAGGGAGGAAGCGCCACAGGTTTTACCCAGATACGCAGTATTTT; CDR3aa: CASSPGRKRHRFYPDTQYF
d_gene: TRBD2; j_gene: TRBJ2-7; v_gene: TRBV6-6; abundance: .; CDR3nt: TGTGCCAGCAGTGGTACTAGCGGGAGTCGTTACGAGCAGTACTTC; CDR3aa: CASSGTSGSRYEQYF